This TCR beta chain comes out of a study of shared clonotypes between healthy human individuals (TCRdb year 2020). General notes on the study: The cohort included three men and a couple of women between 18 and 49 years of age. Libraries were prepared and TCR repertoires were sequenced by different laboratories using diverse techniques, in order to increase sequencing depth and limit assay-specific biases. Blood TCR repertoires of about 5 healthy adults were deeply sequenced to estimate repertoire size and the extent of clonotype sharing between individuals. For each donor, CD4 naive and CD4 memory were each run on three plates, CD8 naive on two plates, and CD8 memory on one plate. Each donor's leukapheresis produced roughly between about 0.9 and 9.5 billion PBMCs.

For this clone: Which antigen it targets is not known. The input lacks base qualities; no much larger clone sits a single base away.

TCR CDR3 regions were amplified from genomic DNA by multiplex PCR using the deep immunoSEQ assay. Extracted genomic DNA from each cell subset was distributed evenly across all wells of several immunoSEQ 96-well plates, and each plate was treated as a replicate. For sorted subsets, 200 to 250 ng of genomic DNA, equivalent to around 29,000 T cell genomes, went into each replicate PCR. Purified libraries were measured with a Qubit 3.0 fluorometer, size-checked on a Bioanalyzer 2100, and measured again with the KAPA Library Quantification kit. Every immunoSEQ 96-well plate was sequenced on a separate single-read 150-cycle Illumina NextSeq 550 flow cell. Regarding the original processing steps: Because the immunoSEQ output held only junctional sequences and lacked quality scores, the filtering could not match the filtering applied to full-length reads. To assign V/J genes and CDR3, sequences were annotated using PyIR, a Python wrapper for IgBLAST v1.9, with IMGT germline references. Reads were removed for weak V/J assignments (E-value above 1e-6), missing CDR3, stop codons, out-of-frame junctions, or ambiguous translated residues. V3J clonotypes were defined by identical inferred V gene, J gene, and CDR3 amino acid sequence. To compute the percentage overlap between repertoires, the number of shared unique clonotypes was divided by the size of the smaller repertoire. Repertoire richness was assessed with RTK rarefaction, the Chao1 estimator, and Recon v2.1 estimates of unobserved clonotypes. Generation probabilities were computed with OLGA for all TCRbeta clonotypes obtained by the gDNA method from several donors. TCRdb mirrors the immuneACCESS table, restricted to in-frame sequences. Some clones are absent from its copies; in checked studies, under half trace to an unresolved V gene, and the reason for the others is unknown. V and J calls and clone size are those listed in that table; D and trimming were worked out from the DNA. In this sample the table shows roughly 2.4 million clones, almost 96% of which occur a single time. The ten largest clones capture 0.1% to 0.15% of the sample.

The donors were healthy, HIV-negative adults with no recently reported acute infections or vaccinations. Every donor was a Caucasian adult residing in Nashville, Tennessee, USA. CD4+ T cells were enriched by magnetic negative selection; naive cells were then positively selected on CD45RA, and the negative fraction formed the memory subset. After blood collection by leukapheresis, PBMCs were isolated using Ficoll-Histopaque density gradient centrifugation and then cryopreserved in the vapor phase of liquid nitrogen. Analytical flow cytometry was used to check the purity and quantity of each magnetically sorted T cell population. Genomic DNA was isolated from every sorted fraction and measured by UV absorbance on a Nanodrop 2000c. The CDR3 numbers 13 residues from cysteine through phenylalanine. This entry keeps only the CDR3 DNA: 39 bases, framed from base 1. CDR1 and CDR2 (GTSNPN, SVGIG) derive from the germline V gene (reference sequence). Trimming at the junction amounts to 7 bases on V and 4 bases on J, and the germline ends lie 14 bases apart.

Broad study findings and their caveats: Based on pairwise subsampling, the degree of clonotype sharing among donors was expected to be affected by sequencing depth. Across a handful of donors, roughly 5.1% of naive CD4, more than 3% of naive CD8, roughly 2.3% of memory CD4, and roughly 0.41% of memory CD8 clonotypes were shared. Sampling was restricted to blood, and TCR repertoires in tissues likely differ from the TCR repertoires found in blood. Higher generation probabilities were observed for clonotypes shared by all four sorted-subset donors than for non-shared clonotypes. Even with the large sequencing depth, rarefaction of the sorted-subset datasets indicated that sequencing was incomplete. The genetic and exposure-history diversity represented was limited by the small number of donors. Larger estimated clonotype richness was generally found for naive subsets than for memory subsets.

The source material was naive CD4+ T cells sorted from blood. Per the publication, the cell subset or site label means: CD45RA+ positively selected. The receptor comes from a man between 18 and 35 years old in good health. The receptor chain draws on TRBV30 and TRBJ2-1, with the D gene call left open. The nucleotide sequence is TGTGCCTTTTCCACTGACTTATACAATGAGCAGTTCTTC. The resulting protein is CAFSTDLYNEQFF.